The 18 T cell receptor beta chains presented below share a single source sample, sequenced in a study of T-cell memory formation after mild COVID-19. TCRdb re-derived calls from the 5' RACE reads in MiXCR, one entry per CDR3 protein. Of fewer than 700,000 distinct CDR3 sequences in the sample, approximately 18% were seen once. Specimen: PBMCs or a T cell subset sorted from them (not recorded which). Receptor source: an adult woman who had mild COVID-19 (a few samples of this study predate the infection). Cell type and time point are not known.

The chain joins TRBV7-9 to TRBJ2-1, with D unclear. V was pared by 4 bases and J by 4 bases, with 14 bases between. CDR1 SEHNR and CDR2 FQNEAQ come from the germline V gene (reference sequence). This CDR3 has 15 residues. The DNA for the CDR3 is TGTGCCAGCAGCTACCCCAGCGTGACTTACAATGAGCAGTTCTTC. Its protein is CASSYPSVTYNEQFF.

This sequence joins TRBV5-6 and TRBJ2-7, with TRBD2 as a possible D gene (5 bases). Trimming removed 2 bases at V and 3 bases at J, with 9 bases between. This CDR3 spans 13 amino acids. Germline assignment: CDR1 SGHDT and CDR2 YYEEEE. The CDR3 region has the DNA TGTGCCAGCAGCTTACCCGGGGACTACGAGCAGTACTTC. This codes for CASSLPGDYEQYF.

V and J are TRBV7-6 and TRBJ1-1, with 9 bases identical to TRBD1. The CDR3 has 16 residues. Germline CDR1 is SGHVS and CDR2 is FNYEAQ. V shed 3 bases and J 3 bases; nucleotides not matched to a gene: 8. CDR3 DNA sequence: TGTGCCAGCAGCTTGGGGACAGGGTTGGGGTACACTGAAGCTTTCTTT. As protein: CASSLGTGLGYTEAFF.

This clonotype has a count of ten or more. The chain has TRBV12-3 or TRBV12-4 and TRBJ2-3; 7 bases match TRBD2. Losses at the gene ends were 6 bases for V and 1 base for J; bases not matched to a gene: 4. The CDR3 contains 14 residues. CDR3 region: CASSLSGGTDTQYF. The CDR3 DNA is TGTGCCAGCAGCTTAAGCGGGGGCACAGATACGCAGTATTTT.

This clonotype was seen a handful of times. The chain carries TRBV15 and TRBJ1-4; perhaps TRBD1 as D (5 bases). CDR1 LNHNV and CDR2 YYDKDF come from the germline V gene (reference sequence). The germline V and J ends were trimmed by 2 bases and 2 bases, with 9 bases remaining between them. This CDR3 has 15 residues. The CDR3 sequence: CATSRSRGTNEKLFF. The CDR3, as DNA: TGTGCCACCAGCAGATCCCGGGGGACTAATGAAAAACTGTTTTTT.

This clonotype was recorded a few times. The genes are TRBV20-1 and TRBJ1-6, with a possible D match to TRBD1 (6 bases). Trimming removed 3 bases at V and 7 bases at J, with 16 bases between. CDR1 is DFQATT and CDR2 is SNEGSKA in the germline V gene (reference sequence). There are 15 residues in the CDR3. CDR3 amino acids: CSASLRGGFNSPLHF. The CDR3 DNA sequence: TGCAGTGCTAGTCTGAGGGGGGGTTTCAATTCACCCCTCCACTTT.

The CDR3 sequence: CASSSLYRDRETYGYTF. DNA of the CDR3: TGTGCCAGCAGCTCATTATACCGGGACAGGGAGACCTATGGCTACACCTTC. V and J are TRBV6-5 and TRBJ1-2, with TRBD1 matching 9 bases. The CDR3 has 17 amino acids. CDR1 MNHEY and CDR2 SVGAGI come from the germline V gene. Germline trimming cut 6 bases from V and 4 bases from J; bases unmatched to any gene: 15.

This clonotype was observed many times. The genes are TRBV10-3 and TRBJ2-1; TRBD2 matches at 8 bases. CDR1 and CDR2 (germline): ENHRY, SYGVKD. CDR3 length: 14 amino acids. Trimming took 5 bases from V and 4 from J; bases not matched to a gene: 4. CDR3 sequence reads: CAISLGGDYNEQFF. CDR3 nucleotides: TGTGCCATCAGTCTCGGGGGGGATTACAATGAGCAGTTCTTC.

This clonotype was seen repeatedly, ten times or more. The rearrangement joins TRBV5-1 to TRBJ2-1; 14 nucleotides agree with TRBD2. The junction had 5 bases not matched to a gene; V was cut back by 4 bases and J by 8 bases. The CDR3 contains 15 residues. CDR1 and CDR2 from the germline V gene are SGHRS and YFSETQ. CDR3 bases: TGCGCCAGCAGCCCCGGGACTAGCGGGAGCTATGAGCAGTTCTTC. Translated, it gives CASSPGTSGSYEQFF.

The chain employs TRBV9 and TRBJ2-3; 15 bases fit TRBD2. The V gene's germline CDR1 is SGDLS and CDR2 YYNGEE. V was pared by 4 bases and J by 2 bases, with 5 bases of the junction left unmatched. The CDR3 is made up of 17 amino acids. The CDR3 loop is CASSPGTSGGPTDTQYF. The CDR3 coding sequence is TGTGCCAGCAGCCCCGGGACTAGCGGGGGGCCCACAGATACGCAGTATTTT.

This clonotype was counted between two and nine times. This rearrangement joins TRBV7-9 to TRBJ2-5; tentative D call: TRBD1 (6 bases). This CDR3 contains 15 residues. The ends were cut back, 4 bases at V and 2 bases at J, with 14 bases in the middle. Germline V gene lookup returns CDR1 SEHNR and CDR2 FQNEAQ (reference sequence). The CDR3 loop reads CASSSRTDQQETQYF. CDR3 in DNA: TGTGCCAGCAGCTCCCGGACAGACCAACAAGAGACCCAGTACTTC.

This clonotype was seen more than once but under ten times. This chain links TRBV5-1 with TRBJ1-6, with TRBD1 identical over 9 bases. Germline CDR1 SGHRS, CDR2 YFSETQ. The junction had 7 bases not matched to a gene; V was cut back by 2 bases and J by 7 bases. The CDR3 is 16 residues long. CDR3 coding DNA: TGCGCCAGCAGCTTTATACCGGGACAGGGCAATTCACCCCTCCACTTT. Its protein is CASSFIPGQGNSPLHF.

The chain couples TRBV20-1 to TRBJ2-7, with 7 bases lining up with TRBD2. CDR3 length equals 14 residues. Trimming cost V 3 bases and J 5 bases; bases outside gene matches: 10. Germline-derived CDR1 and CDR2 are DFQATT and SNEGSKA (reference sequence). The CDR3 region is CSARAPRGDDEQYF. CDR3 coding DNA: TGCAGTGCTAGGGCTCCTCGGGGGGACGACGAGCAGTACTTC.

The V gene is TRBV9, the J gene TRBJ1-6; 10 bases are a match to TRBD1. The CDR3 loop spans 16 amino acids. After removal of 3 bases from V and 2 bases from J, the junction contained 2 bases not matched to a gene. CDR1 and CDR2 from the germline V gene are SGDLS and YYNGEE. The CDR3 DNA reads TGTGCCAGCAGCGCAGGACAGGGGGCCTATAATTCACCCCTCCACTTT. Residues: CASSAGQGAYNSPLHF.

This clonotype was detected only a few times. This chain joins TRBV6-5 and TRBJ2-2; D call uncertain. Germline loops: CDR1 MNHEY, CDR2 SVGAGI. V dropped 2 bases and J dropped 5 bases, with 6 bases sitting between them. The CDR3 has 13 amino acids. The DNA for the CDR3 is TGTGCCAGCAGTTACGGGTGGACCGGGGAGCTGTTTTTT. Translation gives CASSYGWTGELFF.

This clonotype has at least ten counts. The chain employs TRBV7-3 and TRBJ2-1; perhaps D is TRBD1 or TRBD2 (5 bases each). The CDR3 sequence is 14 residues long. Germline V gives CDR1 SGHTA, CDR2 FQGTGA. The V end lost 0 bases, the J end lost 6 bases, and 9 bases lay between the germline ends. CDR3 nucleotides: TGTGCCAGCAGCTTAACGGGTGGGGGCAATGAGCAGTTCTTC. Translation: CASSLTGGGNEQFF.

This clonotype was seen more than once but under ten times. The V gene is TRBV6-5, the J gene TRBJ1-5; D unclear. From germline, CDR1 is MNHEY and CDR2 SVGAGI. The CDR3 runs 14 residues. V was cut by 8 bases and J by 3 bases, with 14 bases left in between. The CDR3 spells CASRALINNQPQHF. CDR3 coding DNA: TGTGCCAGCCGGGCCCTAATAAACAATCAGCCCCAGCATTTT.

This clonotype showed up just a few times. This chain links TRBV9 with TRBJ2-7; D uncertain. The V gene's germline CDR1 is SGDLS and CDR2 YYNGEE. The CDR3 is 14 residues long. V was shortened by 0 bases and J by 2 bases, with 9 bases between the two germline ends. DNA for the CDR3: TGTGCCAGCAGCGTAGATCTAGGTACCTACGAGCAGTACTTC. Translated: CASSVDLGTYEQYF.